This TCR beta chain was obtained from a study of blood T cells in healthy people across ages (dated by TCRdb to 2015 to 2017). Some background on the complete study: In model experiments, template switching captured roughly one uniquely barcoded TCR beta cDNA molecule for every two T cells. Age-related changes in TCR beta repertoire diversity were measured in the study by deep sequencing normalized with unique cDNA molecular identifiers. The donors were split into four age groups: young (average 16 years), middle-aged (roughly 40), aged (62) and long-lived (under 85). Donors of different ages were randomly distributed across sequencing lanes to avoid experimental bias. Using the same blood draw, the study looked at two additional independent replicas of 1 million unique cDNA reads for two donors, one aged 18 to 29 and the other aged 80 or older.

Systemically healthy Caucasian individuals from Russia, 35 to 50 in total and aged about 6 to 90 years, were included as donors. Ten milliliters of peripheral blood were drawn from each donor into EDTA-treated Vacutainer tubes. Ficoll-Paque density-gradient centrifugation was used to isolate PBMCs, with at least 6.5 million obtained per sample. Total RNA was extracted from PBMCs with Trizol reagent, with at least 5.5 micrograms obtained per sample. Naive CD45RAhigh/CD27high T cell percentages were measured by flow cytometry on a PBMC aliquot from every donor. As regards this clonotype: Its antigen is unknown. No clone much larger than this one lies a single base away; base qualities are absent.

The CDR3 contains 11 residues, cysteine and phenylalanine counted. The CDR3 DNA has 33 bases and is translated from base 1. The germline V gene provides CDR1 SGHTA and CDR2 FQGNSA. V drops 4 bases and J drops 11 bases, leaving 12 bases in between. The investigation overall reported the following: Because profiling used bulk unsorted PBMCs, naive and antigen-experienced compartments could not be compared conclusively. As age increased, observed TCR beta diversity per million T cells dropped in a roughly linear way, and a significant reduction was already evident by age 40. Compared with the aged group, more naive CD4+ T cells, fewer expanded clones and increased TCR diversity were shown by the long-lived group, suggesting age selection. Because the CMV infection status of the donors was unknown, age-related changes in expanded clonotypes may potentially have been confounded. There was a strong correlation between observed TCR beta diversity and the percentage of naive T cells measured by flow cytometry. Estimates of total diversity based on one million sequenced T cells were considered lower bounds and underestimates.

The library was prepared using 5' RACE. The reads were generated on an Illumina HiSeq 2500. A second roughly 6 to 11 cycle PCR used a sample-barcoded 5' primer and a J-beta primer mix. A template-switch 5' adaptor carrying 12 random nucleotides introduced a unique molecular identifier onto each TCR beta cDNA molecule. Each sample yielded at least 2.5 million CDR3-containing paired-end reads. First-strand cDNA was synthesized from all RNA with the Mint cDNA synthesis kit, primed by a TRBC-specific oligonucleotide. After uracil-DNA glycosylase treatment, a first 18-cycle PCR used universal primers M1SS and BC2_uni_R on all cDNA. As for how the authors treated the data: Normalization of each sample was performed by random selection of 1 million high-quality reads, each carrying a distinct molecular identifier. Instead of being binned into consensus sequences, reads with shared molecular identifiers were discarded. MiTCR, run with a Q25 quality threshold and the strictest error-elimination algorithm, handled CDR3 identification, clonotype clustering and error correction. A nonparametric unseen species model with Euler transformation was used to estimate lower-bound total TCR beta diversity. The raw public reads went through TCRdb reprocessing: fastp at Q25, MiXCR clone calling, in-frame beta chains kept. Each entry is one CDR3 protein sequence, shown with its most common DNA and genes. None of the V and J calls come from the authors' own analysis; TCRdb made them. The sample table records some 290,000 distinct CDR3 sequences; roughly 26% of these occur just once. The top ten clonotypes cover 29% of the sample.

The sequence derives from a woman between 65 and 79 years old in good health. Input material: blood. The chain uses TRBV7-2 and TRBJ2-7, with TRBD1 perhaps the D gene, on 5 matching bases. In nucleotides, the sequence is TGTGCCAGCAGCTCAACAGGTGTGAAGTACTTC. Its translation is CASSSTGVKYF.